This entry features one T cell receptor beta chain sequence. Its antigen is not known. Indicated time point: persistent/refractory GD, antithyroid drugs over 5 years with positive TRAb. PBMCs were the source of the RNA used for TCR sequencing. Germline CDR1 DFQATT, CDR2 SNEGSKA (reference sequence). V lost 4 bases and J 2 bases, leaving 8 bases between the germline ends. The CDR3 is 12 amino acids. Sequencing libraries for TCR beta were prepared with iRepertoire HTBI primers and Arm-PCR of CDR3 regions. MiXCR was run by TCRdb on the multiplex PCR reads, yielding one entry per CDR3 protein. Of around 400,000 distinct CDR3 sequences listed, approximately 25% are singletons. The record originates from a study of regulatory T cells in long-lasting Graves disease. Study outcomes and limitations: Persistent disease exhibited a predilection for TRBV28, TRBJ1-2 and TRBJ2-5.

Here the sequenced sample was peripheral blood mononuclear cells (PBMCs), taken when the disease was refractory, from a patient treated with antithyroid drugs. The receptor was isolated from a woman aged 40 to 50 with Graves disease. This chain links TRBV20-1 with TRBJ2-5; D gene unclear. The CDR3 sequence is CSANIEQETQYF. The CDR3 DNA reads TGCAGTGCTAATATTGAGCAAGAGACCCAGTACTTC.